This TCR beta chain was observed in a study of CD8 T cells in ankylosing spondylitis. The CDR3 loop spans 14 amino acids. With 4 bases clipped from V and 8 bases from J, the junction kept 5 bases outside the gene matches. The germline CDR1 and CDR2 sequences are SGHRS and YFSETQ. This clonotype was detected many times. The antigen remains unidentified. Making use of molecular barcodes, quantitative 5'-RACE generated TCR beta libraries. TCRdb recomputed calls from the 5' RACE reads with MiXCR, one row per CDR3 protein. Of 250,000 or so distinct CDR3 sequences in the sample, under 30% were seen once. Study observations and caveats: In peripheral blood, disease-linked CD8+ clones occurred at relatively low frequencies. Disease-linked clones reportedly concentrated significantly in matched ankylosing spondylitis synovial fluid.

The chain uses TRBV5-1 and TRBJ1-4; 10 bases map to TRBD1. The source material was blood, either unsorted or a sorted T cell fraction (not recorded which). The sequence was collected from a male donor with ankylosing spondylitis or in good health (not recorded which). Written as DNA, the CDR3 is TGCGCCAGCAGCCTCGGGACAGGGGTAGAAAAACTGTTTTTT. It codes for CASSLGTGVEKLFF.